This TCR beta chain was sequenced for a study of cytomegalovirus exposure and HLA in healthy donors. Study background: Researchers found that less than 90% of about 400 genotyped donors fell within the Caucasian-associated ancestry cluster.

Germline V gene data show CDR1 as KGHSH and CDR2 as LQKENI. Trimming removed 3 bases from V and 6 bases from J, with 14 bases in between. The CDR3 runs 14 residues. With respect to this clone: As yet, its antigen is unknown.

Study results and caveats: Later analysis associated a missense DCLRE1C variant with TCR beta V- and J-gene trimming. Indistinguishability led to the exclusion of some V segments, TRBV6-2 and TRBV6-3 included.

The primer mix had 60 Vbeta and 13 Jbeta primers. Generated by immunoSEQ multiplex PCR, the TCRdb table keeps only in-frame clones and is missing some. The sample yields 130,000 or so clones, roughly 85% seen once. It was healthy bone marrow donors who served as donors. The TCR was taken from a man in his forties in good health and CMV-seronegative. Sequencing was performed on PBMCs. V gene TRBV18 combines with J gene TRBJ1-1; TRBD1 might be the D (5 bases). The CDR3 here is CASSPPGVRAEAFF. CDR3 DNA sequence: TGTGCCAGCTCACCCCCGGGGGTTAGAGCTGAAGCTTTCTTT.